The rows below give T cell receptor beta chains drawn from one sample of a study of multiple sclerosis patients with progressive multifocal leukoencephalopathy. TCRdb's table, derived via immunoSEQ multiplex PCR, lists solely in-frame clones and lacks some. The table records about 31,000 clones, around 85% of them present only once. The sequencing used PBMCs, collected from a patient treated with natalizumab. The receptor set was obtained from a young woman with progressive multifocal leukoencephalopathy. CDR3s leave out the opening cysteine and the closing phenylalanine or tryptophan. Clone size appears in some rows only: once, few, many, or a class for an expanded clone.

CDR3 protein: ASSTGMGADTQY
J gene: TRBJ2-3
clone size: NA
V gene: TRBV5-6

CDR3 protein: ASSPGTGGAGEQY
J gene: TRBJ2-7
clone size: NA
V gene: TRBV18

CDR3 protein: ASSLSQGASQPQH
J gene: TRBJ1-5
clone size: NA
V gene: TRBV19

CDR3 protein: ASSFRAGELF
J gene: TRBJ2-2
clone size: NA
V gene: TRBV7-2

CDR3 protein: ASSELGLMNTEAF
J gene: TRBJ1-1
clone size: once
V gene: TRBV6-1

CDR3 protein: ASNSLSGRASDTQY
J gene: TRBJ2-3
clone size: NA
V gene: TRBV28

CDR3 protein: ASNSGTGYTEAF
J gene: TRBJ1-1
clone size: NA
V gene: TRBV6-5

CDR3 protein: ASSSRQGSYGYT
J gene: TRBJ1-2
clone size: NA
V gene: TRBV13

CDR3 protein: SEKYTSASEDTQY
J gene: TRBJ2-3
clone size: NA
V gene: TRBV29-1

CDR3 protein: ASSWGNEHEQY
J gene: TRBJ2-7
clone size: NA
V gene: TRBV7-9

CDR3 protein: SVAEGISGQPQH
J gene: TRBJ1-5
clone size: NA
V gene: TRBV29-1

CDR3 protein: ASSLKSRGLAEAF
J gene: TRBJ1-1
clone size: NA
V gene: TRBV6-5

CDR3 protein: ATSRERLGEQY
J gene: TRBJ2-7
clone size: NA
V gene: TRBV15

CDR3 protein: ASSLEAAGADTQY
J gene: TRBJ2-3
clone size: once
V gene: TRBV5-4

CDR3 protein: SFGRAGEQY
J gene: TRBJ2-7
clone size: NA
V gene: TRBV20-1

CDR3 protein: ASSLSGGHNEQF
J gene: TRBJ2-1
clone size: once
V gene: TRBV7-2

CDR3 protein: ASLFLLEGDSYT
J gene: TRBJ1-2
clone size: NA
V gene: TRBV21-1

CDR3 protein: ASSRPGDLNVLH
J gene: TRBJ1-6
clone size: NA
V gene: TRBV25-1

CDR3 protein: AIGRDSNSPLH
J gene: TRBJ1-6
clone size: NA
V gene: TRBV10-3

CDR3 protein: ASSLWRGTSTDTQY
J gene: TRBJ2-3
clone size: NA
V gene: TRBV5-1

CDR3 protein: ASSPRTGVASTDTQY
J gene: TRBJ2-3
clone size: NA
V gene: TRBV11-1

CDR3 protein: ASSLVSGLTNTEAF
J gene: TRBJ1-1
clone size: NA
V gene: TRBV7-8

CDR3 protein: ASSEFSGGAHEKLF
J gene: TRBJ1-4
clone size: NA
V gene: TRBV6-1

CDR3 protein: ASSLGSTGELF
J gene: TRBJ2-2
clone size: NA
V gene: TRBV11-3

CDR3 protein: ASRLGTEQY
J gene: TRBJ2-7
clone size: NA
V gene: TRBV6-5

CDR3 protein: ASRLDRTSGNTIY
J gene: TRBJ1-3
clone size: NA
V gene: TRBV2

CDR3 protein: ASSEGSGGGSDTQY
J gene: TRBJ2-3
clone size: NA
V gene: TRBV6-1

CDR3 protein: ASSSGPNAYEQY
J gene: TRBJ2-7
clone size: NA
V gene: TRBV5-5